These 17 T cell receptor beta chains were sequenced from one sample in a study of a mutant IDH1 vaccine in newly diagnosed glioma. Time point defined: week 11, during vaccination. Each dose delivered 300 ug of mutant IDH1 20-mer peptide subcutaneously with imiquimod. The assay was immunoSEQ multiplex PCR, and TCRdb's table has in-frame clones only and misses some. The repertoire holds some 52,000 clones, about 91% seen once, with around 2.5% in the top ten. These TCRs' antigens remain unknown. Sample: PBMCs, taken from a glioma patient whose treatment included an IDH1 peptide vaccine. The receptors stem from a man between 50 and 59 years old with glioma.

The V call is TRBV7-2, the J call TRBJ1-5; D gene ambiguous. The germline CDR1 and CDR2 sequences are SGHTA and FQGNSA. The CDR3 runs 15 residues. V was cut by 1 base and J by 4 bases, with 11 bases left in between. In DNA, the CDR3 is TGTGCCAGCAGCTTAGGGGGAGCTCGGAATCAGCCCCAGCATTTT. It translates to CASSLGGARNQPQHF.

The chain has TRBV27 and TRBJ2-5; 10 bases are a match to TRBD1. V trimming: 3 bases; J trimming: 4 bases; junction bases outside the gene matches: 8. Germline V CDR1 and CDR2: MNHEY, SMNVEV (reference sequence). This CDR3 comprises 16 residues. Here the CDR3 DNA reads TGTGCCAGCAGTTTTACACCGACAGGGGGCCTAGAGACCCAGTACTTC. Its protein product is CASSFTPTGGLETQYF.

The chain recombines TRBV14 with TRBJ1-1; D unresolved. The germline V and J ends were trimmed by 4 bases and 4 bases, with 13 bases remaining between them. CDR3 length equals 14 residues. Germline V CDR1 and CDR2: SGHDN, FVKESK. DNA for the CDR3: TGTGCCAGCAGCCGCGGGCCCCGGAGCACTGAAGCTTTCTTT. Its protein product is CASSRGPRSTEAFF.

The chain joins TRBV28 to TRBJ2-5, with 15 bases fitting TRBD2. The V segment lost 4 bases and the J segment 4 bases; nucleotides outside the gene matches: 1. CDR1 and CDR2 (germline): MDHEN, SYDVKM. This CDR3 has 15 amino acids. The CDR3 sequence: CASSWGLAGGETQYF. CDR3 nucleotides: TGTGCCAGCAGTTGGGGACTAGCGGGAGGAGAGACCCAGTACTTC. Based on the CDR3 plus reference TRBV28 and TRBJ2-5, the full variable domain is DVKVTQSSRYLVKRTGEKVFLECVQDMDHENMFWYRQDPGLGLRLIYFSYDVKMKEKGDIPEGYSVSREKKERFSLILESASTNQTSMYLCASSWGLAGGETQYFGPGTRLLVL.

The rearrangement uses TRBV11-2 and TRBJ2-3; no clear D. This CDR3 is 15 amino acids long. Germline V CDR1 and CDR2: SGHAT, FQNNGV. Between the trimmed V and J ends, which lost 5 bases and 0 bases, there was a span of 12 bases. The CDR3 loop reads CASSPTTTSTDTQYF. DNA for the CDR3: TGTGCCAGCAGCCCGACCACTACTAGCACAGATACGCAGTATTTT.

V gene TRBV5-1 combines with J gene TRBJ2-7, with D maybe TRBD1 (5 bases). CDR1 is SGHRS, CDR2 YFSETQ, per germline. This CDR3 has 15 residues. V was clipped by 0 bases and J by 1 base, with 11 bases between them. Here the CDR3 reads CASSLGQGWSYEQYF. The CDR3 DNA follows: TGCGCCAGCAGCTTGGGGCAGGGTTGGTCCTACGAGCAGTACTTC. The whole variable domain, remainder taken from reference TRBV5-1 and TRBJ2-7, is KAGVTQTPRYLIKTRGQQVTLSCSPISGHRSVSWYQQTPGQGLQFLFEYFSETQRNKGNFPGRFSGRQFSNSRSEMNVSTLELGDSALYLCASSLGQGWSYEQYFGPGTRLTVT.

The chain employs TRBV6-5 and TRBJ1-1; the D is unclear. The CDR3 totals 13 residues. Germline values: CDR1 MNHEY, CDR2 SVGAGI. Trimming took off 6 bases at V and 0 bases at J, with 8 bases between the two ends. In nucleotides, the CDR3 is TGTGCCAGCAGCGCAAGCGTGAACACTGAAGCTTTCTTT. Residues: CASSASVNTEAFF.

The CDR3 nucleotides read TGTGCCACCGGGAGGGGCCGCGAGCAGTACTTC. As protein: CATGRGREQYF. The chain carries TRBV28 and TRBJ2-7, with 8 nucleotides matching TRBD2. CDR3 size: 11 residues. The junction had 5 bases not matched to a gene; V was cut back by 10 bases and J by 6 bases. Germline CDR1 and CDR2: MDHEN and SYDVKM.

This clone was seen more than once but under ten times. For the CDR3, the DNA is TGTGCCAGCAGTCCGCGGTCGATATCAAGTAACTATGGCTACACCTTC. Translation: CASSPRSISSNYGYTF. The chain links TRBV6-6 to TRBJ1-2; D gene ambiguous. CDR3 length: 16 residues. CDR1 is MNHNY, CDR2 SVGAGI, per germline (reference sequence). V was clipped by 5 bases and J by 1 base, with 17 bases between them.

This rearrangement joins TRBV5-4 to TRBJ2-4, with D perhaps TRBD2 (6 bases). Germline-derived CDR1 and CDR2 are SGHNT and YYREEE (reference sequence). This CDR3 has 14 amino acids. Trimming stripped 0 bases from V and 8 bases from J, with 12 bases between. The CDR3 DNA reads as TGTGCCAGCAGCTTGGGAGCGGGTGAGGACATTCAGTACTTC. Encoded protein: CASSLGAGEDIQYF.

V gene TRBV7-9 combines with J gene TRBJ2-1; tentative D call: TRBD2 (6 bases). The CDR3 runs 14 residues. Trimming removed 6 bases from V and 4 bases from J, with 13 bases in between. Per germline, CDR1 SEHNR and CDR2 FQNEAQ (reference sequence). The CDR3 DNA sequence: TGTGCCAGCAGGGTCCGGGACTTATACAATGAGCAGTTCTTC. This sequence encodes CASRVRDLYNEQFF.

This chain uses TRBV5-1 with TRBJ1-2, with 9 bases that match TRBD1. This CDR3 has 17 residues. CDR1 is SGHRS, CDR2 YFSETQ, per germline. With V trimmed by 0 bases and J by 8 bases, 14 bases remained unmatched. The CDR3 sequence is CASSLEPTGGGWPGYTF. The CDR3 DNA is TGCGCCAGCAGCTTGGAACCTACAGGGGGCGGGTGGCCCGGCTACACCTTC. The entire variable domain, with the rest obtained from reference TRBV5-1 and TRBJ1-2, is as follows: KAGVTQTPRYLIKTRGQQVTLSCSPISGHRSVSWYQQTPGQGLQFLFEYFSETQRNKGNFPGRFSGRQFSNSRSEMNVSTLELGDSALYLCASSLEPTGGGWPGYTFGSGTRLTVV.

The J gene is TRBJ1-2, the V gene TRBV5-1; 12 nucleotides agree with TRBD1. The CDR3 contains 18 residues. The V gene's germline CDR1 is SGHRS and CDR2 YFSETQ. The junction had 11 bases not matched to a gene; V was cut back by 3 bases and J by 2 bases. In DNA, the CDR3 is TGCGCCAGCAGCTCGCCGGGACAGGGGGCGCCGTTGAACTATGGCTACACCTTC. As protein: CASSSPGQGAPLNYGYTF.

V gene TRBV29-1 combines with J gene TRBJ2-3; D remains ambiguous. V was pared by 7 bases and J by 7 bases, with 12 bases between. The CDR3 covers 11 residues. Germline CDR1 SQVTM, CDR2 ANQGSEA. The CDR3 DNA follows: TGCAGCGCCCTAATTTCATATACGCAGTATTTT. Translation gives CSALISYTQYF.

The V gene is TRBV29-1, the J gene TRBJ2-4, with 9 bases fitting TRBD2. Germline V gene sequence: CDR1 SQVTM, CDR2 ANQGSEA. This CDR3 contains 14 residues. The J segment lost 7 bases and the V segment lost 3 bases, leaving 7 bases of the junction unmatched. CDR3: CSVERGGLGNIQYF. CDR3 DNA: TGCAGCGTTGAGCGGGGGGGTTTAGGGAACATTCAGTACTTC. Variable domain in full (rest from reference TRBV29-1 and TRBJ2-4): SAVISQKPSRDICQRGTSLTIQCQVDSQVTMMFWYRQQPGQSLTLIATANQGSEATYESGFVIDKFPISRPNLTFSTLTVSNMSPEDSSIYLCSVERGGLGNIQYFGAGTRLSVL.

The chain joins TRBV29-1 to TRBJ2-1; D is perhaps TRBD1 (5 bases). With 4 bases removed from V and 14 bases from J, the gap between germline ends came to 15 bases. The CDR3 is made up of 11 amino acids. Per germline, CDR1 SQVTM and CDR2 ANQGSEA. The CDR3 is CSVVWGDLKFF. The CDR3 DNA reads as TGCAGCGTTGTGTGGGGCGATTTGAAGTTCTTC.

V is TRBV6-5 and J is TRBJ2-7; perhaps TRBD1 as D (5 bases). From germline, CDR1 is MNHEY and CDR2 SVGAGI. The CDR3 extends over 13 amino acids. V dropped 7 bases and J dropped 2 bases, with 12 bases sitting between them. CDR3: CASMTASTYEQYF. CDR3 sequence (DNA): TGTGCCAGCATGACAGCCTCTACCTACGAGCAGTACTTC.